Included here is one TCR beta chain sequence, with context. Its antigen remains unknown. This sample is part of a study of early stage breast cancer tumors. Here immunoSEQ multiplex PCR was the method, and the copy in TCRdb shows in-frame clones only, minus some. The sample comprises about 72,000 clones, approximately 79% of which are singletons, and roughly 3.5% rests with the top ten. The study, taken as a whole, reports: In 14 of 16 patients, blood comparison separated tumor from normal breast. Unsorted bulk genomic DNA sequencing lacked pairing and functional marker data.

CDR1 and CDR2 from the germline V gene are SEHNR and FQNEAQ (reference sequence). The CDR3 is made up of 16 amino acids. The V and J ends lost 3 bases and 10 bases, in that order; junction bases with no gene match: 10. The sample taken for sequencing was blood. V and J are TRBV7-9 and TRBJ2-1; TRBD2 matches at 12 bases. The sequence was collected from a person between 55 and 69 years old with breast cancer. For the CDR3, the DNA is TGTGCCAGCAGCTTTCCTCCGGGACTAGCGGGTGAAGAGCAGTTCTTC. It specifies CASSFPPGLAGEEQFF.